This TCR beta chain was sequenced in a study of monozygotic twins with inflammatory bowel disease. No DNA is given; TCRdb re-called the 5' RACE reads and lists each CDR3 protein once. The listing contains approximately 400,000 distinct CDR3 sequences. Germline V gene data show CDR1 as MNHEY and CDR2 as SMNVEV (reference sequence). The CDR3 length is 14 residues. The sequence came from a human donor with ulcerative colitis or Crohn's disease, or a healthy co-twin of an affected twin (not recorded which). The rearrangement links TRBV27 to TRBJ1-6; TCRdb's D gene call, TRBD1, goes unchecked for lack of DNA. Sequenced: blood. CDR3: CASTRRPDNSPLHF.